The source of this T cell receptor beta chain is a study of patients and donors after allogeneic stem cell transplantation. This clonotype was picked up many times. The CDR3 sequence is 11 residues long. V was pared by 6 bases and J by 11 bases, with 11 bases between. Germline CDR1 is MNHEY and CDR2 is SVGAGI. TCRdb re-analysed the RT-PCR reads in MiXCR, keeping a single row per CDR3 protein. The sample records 400,000 to 500,000 distinct CDR3 sequences, approximately 16% being singletons. The sample consisted of blood, either unsorted or a sorted T cell fraction (not recorded which). This chain links TRBV6-5 with TRBJ2-1; D is undetermined. The sequence derives from a human donor who was either an allogeneic HSCT recipient or a stem cell or donor lymphocyte infusion donor (not recorded which). It is not recorded whose cells these are; they may come from a transplant donor. Here the CDR3 reads CASSYRLKQFF. DNA of the CDR3: TGTGCCAGCAGCTACCGCCTTAAGCAGTTCTTC.